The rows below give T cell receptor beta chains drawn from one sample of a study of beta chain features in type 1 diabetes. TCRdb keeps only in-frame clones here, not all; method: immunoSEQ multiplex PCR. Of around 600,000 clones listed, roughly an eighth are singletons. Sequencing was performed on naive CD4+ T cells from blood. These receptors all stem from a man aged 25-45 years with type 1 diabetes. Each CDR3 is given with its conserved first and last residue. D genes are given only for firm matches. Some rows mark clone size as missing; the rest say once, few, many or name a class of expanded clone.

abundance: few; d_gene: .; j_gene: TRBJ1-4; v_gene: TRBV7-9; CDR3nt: TGTGCCAGCAGCTCGCCGCCGGTCGGTGAAAAACTGTTTTTT; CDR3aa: CASSSPPVGEKLFF
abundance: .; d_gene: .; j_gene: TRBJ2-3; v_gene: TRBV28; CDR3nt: TGTGCCAGCTTGACGTATGGGGCAGCGGAGTATTTT; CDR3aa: CASLTYGAAEYF
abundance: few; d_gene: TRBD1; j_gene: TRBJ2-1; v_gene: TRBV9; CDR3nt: TGTGCCAGCAGCGAAACAGGGGCGAACTACAATGAGCAGTTCTTC; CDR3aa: CASSETGANYNEQFF
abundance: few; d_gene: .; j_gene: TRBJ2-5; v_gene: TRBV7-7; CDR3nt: TGTGCTAGCAGCTTCAACACCGGGAGCCAAGAGACCCAGTACTTC; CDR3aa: CASSFNTGSQETQYF
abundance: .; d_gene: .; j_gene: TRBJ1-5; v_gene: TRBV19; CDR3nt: TGTGCCAGTACTCTCACGCCCGGGGCTTTAGGGAATCAGCCCCAGCATTTT; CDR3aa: CASTLTPGALGNQPQHF
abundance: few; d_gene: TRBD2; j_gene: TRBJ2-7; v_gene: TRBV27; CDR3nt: TGTGCCAGCAGTCTACGACTAGCGGGGGGCTACGAGCAGTACTTC; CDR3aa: CASSLRLAGGYEQYF
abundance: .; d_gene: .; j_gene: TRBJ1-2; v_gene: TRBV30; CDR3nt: TGTGCCTGGAGTGTACTGTCCGGCTACACCTTC; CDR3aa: CAWSVLSGYTF
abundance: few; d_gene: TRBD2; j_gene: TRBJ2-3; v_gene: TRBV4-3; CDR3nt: TGCGCCAGCAGCCAGGGCGGGGGACTCTCGGGGGCAGATACGCAGTATTTT; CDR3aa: CASSQGGGLSGADTQYF
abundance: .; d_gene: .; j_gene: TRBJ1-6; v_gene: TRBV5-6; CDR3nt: TGTGCCAGCAAAGGACACAATTCACCCCTCCACTTT; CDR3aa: CASKGHNSPLHF
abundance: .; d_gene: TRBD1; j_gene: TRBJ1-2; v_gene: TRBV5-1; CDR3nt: TGCGCCAGCAGCTCGCCCGGGACAGAAGGCTACACCTTC; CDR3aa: CASSSPGTEGYTF
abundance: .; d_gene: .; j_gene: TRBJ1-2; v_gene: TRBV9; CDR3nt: TGTGCCAGCAGCGTAGGGGGGACCGCGACCCCTTACTATGGCTACACCTTC; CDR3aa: CASSVGGTATPYYGYTF
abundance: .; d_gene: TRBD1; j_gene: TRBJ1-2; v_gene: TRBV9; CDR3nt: TGTGCCAGCAGCGTAGCGGAAGGGGGCACGTATGGCTACACCTTC; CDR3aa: CASSVAEGGTYGYTF
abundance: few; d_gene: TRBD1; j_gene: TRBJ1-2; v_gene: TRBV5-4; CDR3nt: TGTGCCAGCAGCTGGGCTGAGGGGACAGGCAACTATGGCTACACCTTC; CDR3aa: CASSWAEGTGNYGYTF
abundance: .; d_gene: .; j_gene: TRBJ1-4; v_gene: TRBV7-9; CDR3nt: TGTGCCAGCAGCTTATTTCAGGCAACTAATGAAAAACTGTTTTTT; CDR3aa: CASSLFQATNEKLFF
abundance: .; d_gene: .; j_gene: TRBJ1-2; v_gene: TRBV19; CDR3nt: TGTGCCAGTAGTATAGATGCGAGAACGAGGTCCTTC; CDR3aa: CASSIDARTRSF
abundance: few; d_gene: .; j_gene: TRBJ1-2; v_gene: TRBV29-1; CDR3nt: TGCAGCGGTCGCCTGGTTGGGGGGAACTATGGCTACACCTTC; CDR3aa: CSGRLVGGNYGYTF
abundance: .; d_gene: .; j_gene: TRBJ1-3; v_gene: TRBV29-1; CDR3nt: TGCAGCGTTGGTGCCGGGGGCTCTGGAAACACCATATATTTT; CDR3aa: CSVGAGGSGNTIYF
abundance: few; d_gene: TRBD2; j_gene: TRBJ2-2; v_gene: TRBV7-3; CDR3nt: TGTGCCAGCAGTTTTACCAAGGCTAGCGGGGCCTATTTT; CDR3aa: CASSFTKASGAYF
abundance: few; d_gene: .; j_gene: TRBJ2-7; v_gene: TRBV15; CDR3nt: TGTGCCACCAGCAGACGGGCCTCAGGGGATATGGAGCAGTACTTC; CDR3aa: CATSRRASGDMEQYF
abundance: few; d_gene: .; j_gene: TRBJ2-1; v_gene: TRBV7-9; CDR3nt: TGTGCCAGCAGTCAAATCAAGGATGAGCAGTTCTTC; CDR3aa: CASSQIKDEQFF
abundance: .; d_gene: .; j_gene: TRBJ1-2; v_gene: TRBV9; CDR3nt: TGTGCCAGCAGCGTAGAGGGGGATCGGCGCTACACCTTC; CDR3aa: CASSVEGDRRYTF
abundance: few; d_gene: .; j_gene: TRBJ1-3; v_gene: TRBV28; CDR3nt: TGTGCCAGCAGTTTAGATGTCAGCTCTGGAAACACCATATATTTT; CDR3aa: CASSLDVSSGNTIYF
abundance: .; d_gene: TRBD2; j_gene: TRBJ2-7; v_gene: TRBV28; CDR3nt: TGTGCCAGCAGGCTAGCGGGGTTAGGATACGAGCAGTACTTC; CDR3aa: CASRLAGLGYEQYF
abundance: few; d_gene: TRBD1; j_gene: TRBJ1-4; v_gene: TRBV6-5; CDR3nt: TGTGCCAGCAGACCGACAGGGGGAGGGGAAAAACTGTTTTTT; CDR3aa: CASRPTGGGEKLFF
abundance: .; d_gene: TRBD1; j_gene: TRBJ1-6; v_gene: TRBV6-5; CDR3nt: TGTGCCAGCAGTCTTTCCGGGACAGAAGCACCCCTCCACTTT; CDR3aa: CASSLSGTEAPLHF
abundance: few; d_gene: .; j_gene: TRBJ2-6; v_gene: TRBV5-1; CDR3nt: TGCGCCAGCAGCTCTGCCCCGGGGGGGGCCAACGTCCTGACTTTC; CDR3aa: CASSSAPGGANVLTF
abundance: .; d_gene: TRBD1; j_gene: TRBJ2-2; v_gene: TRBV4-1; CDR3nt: TGCGCCAGCAGCCCTGGACAGGGGGCTGACACCGGGGAGCTGTTTTTT; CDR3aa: CASSPGQGADTGELFF
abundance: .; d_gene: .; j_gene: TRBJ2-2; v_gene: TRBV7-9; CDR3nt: TGTGCCAGCAGCTTAGCCAGCCCCACCGGGGAGCTGTTTTTT; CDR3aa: CASSLASPTGELFF
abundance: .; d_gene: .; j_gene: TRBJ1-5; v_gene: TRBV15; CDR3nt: TGTGCCACCAGTAACCTGGGGGATCAGCCCCAGCATTTT; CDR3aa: CATSNLGDQPQHF
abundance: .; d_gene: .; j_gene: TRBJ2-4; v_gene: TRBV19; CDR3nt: TGTGCCAGTAGTATAGAGGCCAAAAACATTCAGTACTTC; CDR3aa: CASSIEAKNIQYF
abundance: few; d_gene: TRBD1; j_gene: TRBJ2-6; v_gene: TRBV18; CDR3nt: TGTGCCAGCTCACCACAACCAGGGGGCTCTGGGGCCAACGTCCTGACTTTC; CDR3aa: CASSPQPGGSGANVLTF
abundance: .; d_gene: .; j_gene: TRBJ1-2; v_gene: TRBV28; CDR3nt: TGTGCCAGCAGTACACGTCAGGGACTATATGGCTACACCTTC; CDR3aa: CASSTRQGLYGYTF
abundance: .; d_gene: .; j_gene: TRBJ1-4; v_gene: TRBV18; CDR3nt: TGTGCCAGCTCACCAGCAGCGGGAGAAAAACTGTTTTTT; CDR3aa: CASSPAAGEKLFF
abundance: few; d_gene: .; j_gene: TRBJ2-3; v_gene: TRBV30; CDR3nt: TGTGCCTGGACAACGGCAGATACGCAGTATTTT; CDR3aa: CAWTTADTQYF
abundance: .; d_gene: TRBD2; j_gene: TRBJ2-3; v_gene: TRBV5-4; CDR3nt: TGTGCCAGCAGCCCCTCCCTAGCGGGGGATACAGATACGCAGTATTTT; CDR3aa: CASSPSLAGDTDTQYF
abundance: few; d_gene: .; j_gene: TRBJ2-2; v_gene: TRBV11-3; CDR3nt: TGTGCCAGCAGCCTCTTGACAGGGAACACCGGGGAGCTGTTTTTT; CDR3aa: CASSLLTGNTGELFF
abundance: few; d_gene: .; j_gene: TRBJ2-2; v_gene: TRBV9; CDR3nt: TGTGCCAGCAGCGTAGGCCAGGGGTTGGTCGGGGAGCTGTTTTTT; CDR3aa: CASSVGQGLVGELFF
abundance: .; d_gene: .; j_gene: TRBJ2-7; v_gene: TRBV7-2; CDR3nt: TGTGCCAGCAGCCAGATTCAAGGACGTGACGAGCAGTACTTC; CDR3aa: CASSQIQGRDEQYF
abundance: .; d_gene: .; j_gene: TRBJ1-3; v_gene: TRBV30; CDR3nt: TGTGCCTGGAGTTTATTTGGCATCTCTGGAAACACCATATATTTT; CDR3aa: CAWSLFGISGNTIYF
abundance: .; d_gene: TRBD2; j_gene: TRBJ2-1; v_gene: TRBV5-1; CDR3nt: TGCGCCAGCAGCTCGACTAGCGGGGGGAACAATGAGCAGTTCTTC; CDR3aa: CASSSTSGGNNEQFF
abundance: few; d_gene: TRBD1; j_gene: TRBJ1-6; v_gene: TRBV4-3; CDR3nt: TGCGCCAGCAGCCAAGAAGGGACAGGGGGCCGGTCACCCCTCCACTTT; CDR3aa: CASSQEGTGGRSPLHF
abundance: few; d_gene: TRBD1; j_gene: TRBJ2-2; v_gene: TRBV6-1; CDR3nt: TGTGCCAGCAGCCCACGACAGGGTGAAGCCGGGGAGCTGTTTTTT; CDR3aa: CASSPRQGEAGELFF
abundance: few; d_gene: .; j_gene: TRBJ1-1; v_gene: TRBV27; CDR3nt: TGTGCCAGCAGTTTATCAGGGCTAACCCAGGACACTGAAGCTTTCTTT; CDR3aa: CASSLSGLTQDTEAFF
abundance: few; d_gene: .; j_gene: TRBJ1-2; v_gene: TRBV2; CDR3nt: TGTGCCAGCAGTAGGACGGGAGCTAACTATGGCTACACCTTC; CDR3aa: CASSRTGANYGYTF
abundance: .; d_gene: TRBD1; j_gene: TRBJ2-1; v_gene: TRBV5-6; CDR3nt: TGTGCCAGCACTACCAGAGGGACAGGGGGCTTTAATGAGCAGTTCTTC; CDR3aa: CASTTRGTGGFNEQFF
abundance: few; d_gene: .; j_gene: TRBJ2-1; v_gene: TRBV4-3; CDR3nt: TGCGCCAGCAGCCAAGATCGTCCGGACAGATTTAAGCAGTTCTTC; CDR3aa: CASSQDRPDRFKQFF
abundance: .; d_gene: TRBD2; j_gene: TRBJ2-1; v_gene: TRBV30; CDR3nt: TGTGCCTGGAGTTCCCTGGGACTAGCGGGGAATGAGCAGTTCTTC; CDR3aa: CAWSSLGLAGNEQFF
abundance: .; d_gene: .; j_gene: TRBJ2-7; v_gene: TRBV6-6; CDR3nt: TGTGCCAGCAGTTACTCAGGCGGATCTACCTACGAGCAGTACTTC; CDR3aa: CASSYSGGSTYEQYF
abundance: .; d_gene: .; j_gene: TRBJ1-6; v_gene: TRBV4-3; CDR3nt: TGCGCCAGCAGCCGGATGGACGGGGGGAATGCCTATAATTCACCCCTCCACTTT; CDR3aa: CASSRMDGGNAYNSPLHF
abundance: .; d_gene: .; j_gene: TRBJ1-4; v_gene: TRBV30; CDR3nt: TGTGCCTGGAAGACAGGTCCAAATGAAAAACTGTTTTTT; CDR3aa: CAWKTGPNEKLFF
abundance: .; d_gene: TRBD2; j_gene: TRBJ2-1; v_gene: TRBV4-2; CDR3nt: TGTGCCAGCAGCCGCGGGGGGCCCTGGGATGAGCAGTTCTTC; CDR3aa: CASSRGGPWDEQFF
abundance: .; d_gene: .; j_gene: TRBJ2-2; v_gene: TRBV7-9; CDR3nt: TGTGCCAGCAGCCCCCAAGGGTCGCACACCGGGGAGCTGTTTTTT; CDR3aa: CASSPQGSHTGELFF
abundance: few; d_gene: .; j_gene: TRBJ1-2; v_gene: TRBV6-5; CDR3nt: TGTGCCAGCAGTTACTCCCGGACAGACTATGGCTACACCTTC; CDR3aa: CASSYSRTDYGYTF
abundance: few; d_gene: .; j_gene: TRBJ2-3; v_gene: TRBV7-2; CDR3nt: TGTGCCAGCAGCTATCGCGTCAGTTACACAGATACGCAGTATTTT; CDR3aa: CASSYRVSYTDTQYF